A single sample is the source of the 21 T cell receptor beta chains below, sequenced in a study of blood T cell repertoires in COVID-19 (dated by TCRdb to the early 2020s). Receptor libraries were prepared by the immunoSEQ multiplex PCR assay. What TCRdb holds here is the immuneACCESS table cut down to in-frame rearrangements. Part of the clones is not present; checked against another copy, under half of the missing clones reflect an unresolved V gene, and the others are unexplained. The sample contains about 250,000 clones, 80% to 90% of them found a single time. The top ten constitute 1.5% to 2% of the sample. Input material: PBMCs or T cells enriched from blood (not recorded which). These receptors originate from a man between 40 and 49 years old who had recovered from COVID-19.

This chain connects TRBV10-3 to TRBJ1-2; D is possibly TRBD1 (6 bases). Germline V lookup: CDR1 ENHRY, CDR2 SYGVKD. Trimming took off 4 bases at V and 8 bases at J, with 14 bases between the two ends. The CDR3 is made up of 13 amino acids. CDR3 DNA sequence: TGTGCCATCAGTGTAATACAGGGTCAGGGCTACACCTTC. This gives the protein CAISVIQGQGYTF.

CDR3 amino acids: CASSQDSGTTQYF. The CDR3 DNA reads as TGTGCCAGCAGCCAAGATAGCGGGACTACGCAGTATTTT. The genes are TRBV4-2 and TRBJ2-3; 8 nucleotides agree with TRBD2. CDR1 and CDR2 (germline): LGHNA, YNFKEQ. The CDR3 length is 13 residues. V was pared by 0 bases and J by 8 bases, with 1 base of the junction left unmatched.

The rearrangement links TRBV7-2 to TRBJ2-1, with 11 bases that match TRBD2. Trimming cost V 0 bases and J 7 bases; bases outside gene matches: 5. Germline V gives CDR1 SGHTA, CDR2 FQGNSA. This CDR3 is 16 amino acids long. The CDR3 region has the DNA TGTGCCAGCAGCTTAGCGGTAGCGGGGGGGCCGAATGAGCAGTTCTTC. Translation: CASSLAVAGGPNEQFF.

This chain joins TRBV11-3 and TRBJ2-7; D is undetermined. The V gene lost 3 bases and the J gene lost 1 base, with 7 bases spanning the gap. This CDR3 contains 13 residues. CDR1 SGHNT and CDR2 YENEEA come from the germline V gene. This CDR3 reads CASSLAGSYEQYF. DNA of the CDR3: TGTGCCAGCAGCTTGGCCGGGTCCTACGAGCAGTACTTC.

The chain is built from TRBV4-2 and TRBJ2-7; 8 bases line up with TRBD2. The germline CDR1 and CDR2 sequences are LGHNA and YNFKEQ. This CDR3 spans 18 amino acids. With V trimmed by 0 bases and J by 3 bases, 13 bases remained unmatched. CDR3 sequence: CASSQEPTSALNFYEQYF. In DNA form, the CDR3 reads TGTGCCAGCAGCCAAGAGCCGACTAGCGCATTAAATTTCTACGAGCAGTACTTC.

The chain employs TRBV15 and TRBJ2-7; the D is unclear. V was clipped by 1 base and J by 6 bases, with 10 bases between them. There are 13 residues in the CDR3. Germline-derived CDR1 and CDR2 are LNHNV and YYDKDF (reference sequence). The CDR3 loop is CATSRVSSAEQYF. CDR3 DNA: TGTGCCACCAGCAGAGTCTCCAGTGCCGAGCAGTACTTC.

For the CDR3, the DNA is TGTGCCAGCAGTAAAATAGCGGGGATCAGGTCCTACGAGCAGTACTTC. Amino acids: CASSKIAGIRSYEQYF. The rearrangement links TRBV27 to TRBJ2-7, with 8 bases matching TRBD2. The CDR3 runs to 16 residues. V shed 5 bases, J shed 1 base, and the junction held 10 bases outside the gene matches. CDR1 is MNHEY, CDR2 SMNVEV, per germline (reference sequence).

The J gene is TRBJ1-6, the V gene TRBV19; possibly TRBD1 for D (5 bases). The CDR3 has 15 amino acids. Trimming cost V 3 bases and J 10 bases, with 16 bases left between them. Germline CDR1 and CDR2: LNHDA and SQIVND (reference sequence). The CDR3 DNA reads as TGTGCCAGTAGTATTCAGTTGGGGGGGGAGTCACCCCTCCACTTT. Amino acid sequence: CASSIQLGGESPLHF.

This chain links TRBV9 with TRBJ2-1, with TRBD2 as a possible D gene (6 bases). Germline CDR1 reads SGDLS; CDR2 reads YYNGEE. This CDR3 is built from 16 residues. V was cut by 4 bases and J by 0 bases, with 14 bases left in between. In DNA form, the CDR3 reads TGTGCCAGCAGCCCACTTTCCGGGAGCTCCTACAATGAGCAGTTCTTC. Amino acid sequence: CASSPLSGSSYNEQFF. Drawing the rest from reference TRBV9 and TRBJ2-1, the complete variable domain is DSGVTQTPKHLITATGQRVTLRCSPRSGDLSVYWYQQSLDQGLQFLIQYYNGEERAKGNILERFSAQQFPDLHSELNLSSLELGDSALYFCASSPLSGSSYNEQFFGPGTRLTVL.

This clone has just one count. Additional DNA sequences in this sample encode the identical CDR3. The rearrangement links TRBV28 to TRBJ1-1; 7 bases are shared with TRBD1. CDR1 MDHEN and CDR2 SYDVKM come from the germline V gene. V was pared by 6 bases and J by 0 bases, with 7 bases of the junction left unmatched. The CDR3 runs 15 residues. The CDR3: CASSPGTAMNTEAFF. The CDR3 DNA reads TGTGCCAGCAGCCCAGGGACAGCGATGAACACTGAAGCTTTCTTT.

The chain employs TRBV2 and TRBJ1-2; no definite D call. CDR1 and CDR2 (germline): SNHLY, FYNNEI. The CDR3 loop spans 12 amino acids. Trimming took off 8 bases at V and 2 bases at J, with 9 bases between the two ends. The CDR3 here is CASGEGNYGYTF. The CDR3 region has the DNA TGTGCCAGCGGGGAGGGCAACTATGGCTACACCTTC.

The chain uses TRBV21-1 and TRBJ2-1; the table's D call, TRBD2, has no DNA check behind it. TRBV21-1 constitutes a pseudogene. CDR3 length: 18 amino acids. This CDR3 is CASSKSGSSGSSYNEQFF. Here the CDR3 DNA reads TGTGCCAGCAGCAAATCGGGGTCTAGCGGGAGCTCCTACAATGAGCAGTTCTTC.

The chain uses TRBV30 and TRBJ1-2, with unresolved D. This CDR3 spans 15 amino acids. Per the germline V gene, CDR1 is GTSNPN and CDR2 is SVGIG (reference sequence). V gave up 0 bases and J gave up 4 bases, with 15 bases separating them. The CDR3 reads CAWSVRRSGGYGYTF. The CDR3 nucleotides are TGTGCCTGGAGTGTAAGGCGGAGCGGTGGCTATGGCTACACCTTC.

The chain joins TRBV18 to TRBJ2-7; 7 nucleotides align to TRBD2. V was clipped by 3 bases and J by 7 bases; unmatched bases: 9. Germline CDR1 KGHSH, CDR2 LQKENI. The CDR3 length is 14 residues. The chain's CDR3 is CASSPGGDMREQYF. As DNA, the CDR3 is TGTGCCAGCTCACCTGGGGGGGATATGCGGGAGCAGTACTTC.

The chain joins TRBV5-6 to TRBJ1-5; 10 nucleotides line up with TRBD1. Trimming took 4 bases from V and 7 from J; bases not matched to a gene: 5. This CDR3 contains 14 residues. Germline lookup yields CDR1 SGHDT and CDR2 YYEEEE. CDR3 DNA sequence: TGTGCCAGCAGCGTCGGGACAGGGGAACAGCCCCAGCATTTT. Its protein is CASSVGTGEQPQHF.

The rearrangement links TRBV28 to TRBJ1-5; D is ambiguous. Trimming left V 7 bases short and J 4 bases short, with 11 bases between. The germline V gene encodes CDR1 MDHEN and CDR2 SYDVKM. CDR3 length equals 13 residues. The CDR3 region is CASTDSTNQPQHF. The CDR3 DNA reads TGTGCCAGCACCGACTCTACTAATCAGCCCCAGCATTTT. Supplemented by reference TRBV28 and TRBJ1-5, the full variable domain reads DVKVTQSSRYLVKRTGEKVFLECVQDMDHENMFWYRQDPGLGLRLIYFSYDVKMKEKGDIPEGYSVSREKKERFSLILESASTNQTSMYLCASTDSTNQPQHFGDGTRLSIL.

A single count supports this clone. The rearrangement links TRBV7-2 to TRBJ1-2; 7 bases align to TRBD1. The CDR3 runs 16 residues. Germline V lookup: CDR1 SGHTA, CDR2 FQGNSA. V lost 5 bases, J lost 0 bases, and 9 bases stayed unmatched. CDR3 in DNA: TGTGCCAGCAGCCCACGCAGGGGGAGAGCTAACTATGGCTACACCTTC. It is translated as CASSPRRGRANYGYTF.

V usage is TRBV6-5 and J usage is TRBJ2-5; 8 bases are shared with TRBD2. After removal of 5 bases from V and 5 bases from J, the junction contained 7 bases not matched to a gene. Germline values: CDR1 MNHEY, CDR2 SVGAGI. The CDR3 totals 14 residues. CDR3 DNA: TGTGCCAGCAGTCCCGGACTAGCCGGGGAGACCCAGTACTTC. This encodes CASSPGLAGETQYF.

This chain uses TRBV15 with TRBJ2-1, with 8 bases that match TRBD2. The CDR3 consists of 14 residues. Germline V gives CDR1 LNHNV, CDR2 YYDKDF (reference sequence). V shed 2 bases, J shed 7 bases, and the junction held 4 bases outside the gene matches. The CDR3: CATSRSGLVNEQFF. The CDR3 coding sequence is TGTGCCACCAGCAGATCGGGACTAGTTAATGAGCAGTTCTTC.

This chain links TRBV7-9 with TRBJ2-2; a weak D match, TRBD2 (5 bases). CDR1 is SEHNR, CDR2 FQNEAQ, per germline (reference sequence). The CDR3 length is 14 residues. Deletions cut 3 bases from V and 6 bases from J, with 11 bases between. The CDR3 sequence: CASSFLAGSGELFF. In DNA form, the CDR3 reads TGTGCCAGCAGCTTCCTAGCCGGGTCCGGGGAGCTGTTTTTT.

On this clone: This sample also contains other DNA sequences that code for the same CDR3. This CDR3 reads CASSLAVNTEAFF. The CDR3 nucleotides are TGCGCCAGCAGCTTGGCCGTGAACACTGAAGCTTTCTTT. The V call is TRBV5-1, the J call TRBJ1-1; D gene uncertain. Germline lookup yields CDR1 SGHRS and CDR2 YFSETQ. With 0 bases removed from V and 0 bases from J, the gap between germline ends came to 3 bases. This CDR3 has 13 amino acids.